This entry lists 5 T cell receptor beta chains sequenced from one sample in a study of shared clonotypes between healthy human individuals. Repertoires were generated with immunoSEQ multiplex PCR, while TCRdb's copy carries only in-frame clones and drops some. The sample yields approximately 1,500,000 clones, approximately 98% seen once. The specimen sequenced was naive CD4+ T cells sorted from blood. As to subset: CD45RA+ positively selected. The origin of the receptors is a man aged 30 to 45 in good health.

The chain couples TRBV6-1 to TRBJ2-2, with D tentatively TRBD2 (6 bases). CDR3 size: 14 residues. CDR1 and CDR2 (germline): MNHNS, SASEGT. V was pared by 6 bases and J by 4 bases, with 12 bases between. The CDR3 nucleotides are TGTGCCAGCAGGGAGGGCCCGTCCACCGGGGAGCTGTTTTTT. This translates into CASREGPSTGELFF.

The chain is built from TRBV10-1 and TRBJ2-3; D is possibly TRBD1 (5 bases). Trimming took off 4 bases at V and 3 bases at J, with 11 bases between the two ends. This CDR3 region has 14 residues. The germline gives CDR1 WNHNN, CDR2 SYGVQD (reference sequence). CDR3 sequence: CASSVTGFTDTQYF. CDR3 in DNA: TGCGCCAGCAGTGTCACAGGATTTACAGATACGCAGTATTTT.

The chain links TRBV7-2 to TRBJ2-7, with D maybe TRBD2 (6 bases). Trimming pared 4 bases from V and 3 bases from J, leaving 16 bases between. This CDR3 region has 15 residues. Germline CDR1 SGHTA, CDR2 FQGNSA. CDR3 in amino acids: CASSSAGTAYYEQYF. In DNA, the CDR3 is TGTGCCAGCAGCTCCGCCGGGACTGCTTACTACGAGCAGTACTTC.

The rearrangement uses TRBV10-1 and TRBJ2-7, with D unresolved. The CDR3 contains 16 residues. Germline-derived CDR1 and CDR2 are WNHNN and SYGVQD (reference sequence). V was pared by 6 bases and J by 5 bases, with 23 bases between. CDR3 sequence: CASRTKRTDKNHEQYF. CDR3 nucleotide sequence: TGCGCCAGCAGGACAAAAAGGACCGACAAAAACCACGAGCAGTACTTC.

The genes are TRBV14 and TRBJ2-7, with D uncertain. V lost 1 base and J lost 0, with 4 bases in between. From germline, CDR1 is SGHDN and CDR2 FVKESK. The CDR3 runs to 13 residues. DNA for the CDR3: TGTGCCAGCAGCCAAGCAAGCTCCTACGAGCAGTACTTC. It yields the protein CASSQASSYEQYF.